This T cell receptor beta chain stems from a study of Graves' ophthalmopathy and Graves' hyperthyroidism. General observations from the study: Sensitivity reached roughly 70% and specificity about 72% when the model predicted ophthalmopathy progression. Blood also harbored most expanded thyroid clonotypes above 0.001 frequency.

From germline, CDR1 is SGHAT and CDR2 FQNNGV. The ends were cut back, 4 bases at V and 1 base at J, with 8 bases in the middle. The CDR3 is 14 residues long. This clonotype was seen a single time. Its specificity is unknown. Hyperthyroidism showing no ophthalmopathy within 18 months of follow-up was stable. Certain patients, namely those with other autoimmune diseases, uncontrolled infections, pregnancy or lactation, were excluded. Amplified TCR beta CDR3 regions were obtained using RNA transcripts as template. Second-round multiplex PCR followed a first-round RT-PCR using HTBI primers. TCRdb itself ran the multiplex PCR reads through MiXCR, one entry per CDR3 protein. Altogether just over 400,000 distinct CDR3 sequences are present, 20% to 25% being singletons, with the ten largest covering approximately 3.2%.

The material sequenced was peripheral blood. The receptor was derived from a woman aged 18-29 years with stable Graves' hyperthyroidism. This chain links TRBV11-2 with TRBJ1-5; D is unclear. CDR3 nucleotides: TGTGCCAGCAGCTCGGAGCTCAGCAATCAGCCCCAGCATTTT. This encodes CASSSELSNQPQHF.